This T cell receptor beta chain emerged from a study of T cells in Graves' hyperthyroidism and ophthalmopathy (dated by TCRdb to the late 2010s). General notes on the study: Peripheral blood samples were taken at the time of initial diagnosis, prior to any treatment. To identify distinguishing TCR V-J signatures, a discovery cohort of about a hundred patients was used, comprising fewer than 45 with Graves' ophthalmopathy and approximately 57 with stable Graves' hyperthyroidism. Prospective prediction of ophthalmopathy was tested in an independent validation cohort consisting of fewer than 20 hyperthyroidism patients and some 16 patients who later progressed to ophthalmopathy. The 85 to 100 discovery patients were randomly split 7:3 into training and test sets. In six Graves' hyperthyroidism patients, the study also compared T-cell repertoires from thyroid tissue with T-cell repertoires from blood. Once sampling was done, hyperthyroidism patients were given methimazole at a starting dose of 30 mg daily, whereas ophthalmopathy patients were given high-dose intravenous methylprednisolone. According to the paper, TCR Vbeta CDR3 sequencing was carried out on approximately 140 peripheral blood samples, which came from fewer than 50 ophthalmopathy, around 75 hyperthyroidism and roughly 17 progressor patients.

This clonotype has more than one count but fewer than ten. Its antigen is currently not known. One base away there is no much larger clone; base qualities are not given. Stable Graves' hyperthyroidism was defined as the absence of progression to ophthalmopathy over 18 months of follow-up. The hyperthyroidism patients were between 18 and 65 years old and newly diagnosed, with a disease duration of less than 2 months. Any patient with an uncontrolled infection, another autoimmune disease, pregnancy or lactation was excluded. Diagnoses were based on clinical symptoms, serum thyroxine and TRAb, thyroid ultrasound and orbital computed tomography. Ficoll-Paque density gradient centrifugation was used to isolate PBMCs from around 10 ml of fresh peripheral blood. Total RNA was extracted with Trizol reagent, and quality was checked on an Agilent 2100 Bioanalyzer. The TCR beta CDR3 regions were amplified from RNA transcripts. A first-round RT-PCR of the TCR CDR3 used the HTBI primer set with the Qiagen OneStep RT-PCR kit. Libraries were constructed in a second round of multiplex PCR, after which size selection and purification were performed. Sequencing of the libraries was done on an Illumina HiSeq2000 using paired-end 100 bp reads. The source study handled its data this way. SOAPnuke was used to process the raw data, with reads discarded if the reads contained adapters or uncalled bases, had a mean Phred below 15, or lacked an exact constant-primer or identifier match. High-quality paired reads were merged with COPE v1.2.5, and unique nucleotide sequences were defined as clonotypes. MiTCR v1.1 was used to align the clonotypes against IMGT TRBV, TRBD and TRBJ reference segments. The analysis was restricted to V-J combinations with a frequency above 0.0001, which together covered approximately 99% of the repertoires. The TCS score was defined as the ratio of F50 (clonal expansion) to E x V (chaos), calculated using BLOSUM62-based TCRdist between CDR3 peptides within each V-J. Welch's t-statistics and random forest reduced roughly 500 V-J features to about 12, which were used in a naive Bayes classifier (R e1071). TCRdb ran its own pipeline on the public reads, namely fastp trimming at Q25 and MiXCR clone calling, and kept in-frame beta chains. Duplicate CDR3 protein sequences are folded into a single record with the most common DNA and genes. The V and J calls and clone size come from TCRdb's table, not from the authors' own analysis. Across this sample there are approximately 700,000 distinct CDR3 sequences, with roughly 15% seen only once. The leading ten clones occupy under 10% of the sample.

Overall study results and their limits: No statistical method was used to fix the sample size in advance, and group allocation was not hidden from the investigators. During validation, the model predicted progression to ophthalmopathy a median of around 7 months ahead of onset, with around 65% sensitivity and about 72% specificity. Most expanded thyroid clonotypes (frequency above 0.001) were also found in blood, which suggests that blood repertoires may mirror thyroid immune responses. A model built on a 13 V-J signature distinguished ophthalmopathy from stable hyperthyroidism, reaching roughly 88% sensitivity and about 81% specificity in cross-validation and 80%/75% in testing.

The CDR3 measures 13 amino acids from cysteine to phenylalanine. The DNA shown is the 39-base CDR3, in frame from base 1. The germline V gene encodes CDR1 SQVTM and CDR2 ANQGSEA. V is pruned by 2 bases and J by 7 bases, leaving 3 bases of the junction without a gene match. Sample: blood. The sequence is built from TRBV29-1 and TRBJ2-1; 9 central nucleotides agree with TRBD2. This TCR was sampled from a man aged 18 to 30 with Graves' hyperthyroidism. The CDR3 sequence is CSVELAGKNEQFF. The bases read TGCAGCGTTGAACTAGCGGGGAAAAATGAGCAGTTCTTC.